This T cell receptor (beta chain) was sequenced in a study of regulatory T cells in long-lasting Graves disease. Study results and caveats: The study found lower TCR diversity in persistent Graves' patients than in newly diagnosed ones.

The time point here: persistent/refractory GD, antithyroid drugs over 5 years with positive TRAb. RNA extracted from PBMCs served as the sequencing template. This clonotype came up many times. Its antigen is not known. Relying on iRepertoire HTBI primers and Arm-PCR of CDR3 regions, the team built TCR beta libraries. One entry per CDR3 protein, called by TCRdb with MiXCR from the multiplex PCR reads. The data contain under 450,000 distinct CDR3 sequences, 23% of them singletons. The CDR3 has 14 residues. V gave up 6 bases and J gave up 3 bases, with 17 bases separating them. Germline CDR1 and CDR2: DFQATT and SNEGSKA (reference sequence).

This TCR was sampled from a woman in her thirties or forties with Graves disease. The V gene is TRBV20-1, the J gene TRBJ2-5; D is uncertain. Material: peripheral blood mononuclear cells (PBMCs), obtained when the disease was refractory, from a patient treated with antithyroid drugs. The CDR3 loop reads CSAPPTTAKETQYF. The CDR3, as DNA: TGCAGTGCCCCCCCCACAACAGCGAAAGAGACCCAGTACTTC.